Below are 26 T cell receptor beta chains sequenced from a single sample in a study of T cell responses to AZD1222 COVID-19 vaccine. The repertoire was sequenced with immunoSEQ multiplex PCR; TCRdb's copy has only in-frame clones and lacks some. In the table there are 100,000 to 150,000 clones, just over 85% of which are singletons. The sample was peripheral blood, taken on day 0 of AZD1222 vaccination. All receptors come from an adult in good health.

V usage is TRBV5-1 and J usage is TRBJ2-3; weak D call: TRBD2 (6 bases). Trimming pared 2 bases from V and 0 bases from J, leaving 16 bases between. Germline CDR1 reads SGHRS; CDR2 reads YFSETQ. CDR3 length: 17 amino acids. The DNA for the CDR3 is TGCGCCAGCAGCTTAGGTTTGGCGGGGACGAGCACAGATACGCAGTATTTT. The encoded protein is CASSLGLAGTSTDTQYF. Full variable domain (rest looked up from reference TRBV5-1 and TRBJ2-3): KAGVTQTPRYLIKTRGQQVTLSCSPISGHRSVSWYQQTPGQGLQFLFEYFSETQRNKGNFPGRFSGRQFSNSRSEMNVSTLELGDSALYLCASSLGLAGTSTDTQYFGPGTRLTVL.

The chain recombines TRBV7-2 with TRBJ1-6; the D gene is possibly TRBD1 (6 bases). Trimming cost V 6 bases and J 10 bases, with 16 bases left between them. The CDR3 contains 14 residues. The germline V gene encodes CDR1 SGHTA and CDR2 FQGNSA. The CDR3 nucleotides are TGTGCCAGCAGAATACCGGGGGGCGGGTCACCCCTCCACTTT. Translated, it gives CASRIPGGGSPLHF.

This clone was seen only a few times. CDR3 sequence reads: CASSSSVYEQYF. The CDR3 DNA follows: TGTGCCAGCAGCTCTTCCGTCTACGAGCAGTACTTC. The rearrangement uses TRBV27 and TRBJ2-7, with D unclear. Germline CDR1 reads MNHEY; CDR2 reads SMNVEV (reference sequence). V lost 6 bases and J lost 3, with 9 bases in between. The CDR3 totals 12 residues.

The CDR3: CASSSRAQTPYEQYF. CDR3 DNA sequence: TGTGCCAGCAGTTCTCGGGCCCAGACCCCCTACGAGCAGTACTTC. This chain joins TRBV5-4 and TRBJ2-7; D uncertain. The V gene's germline CDR1 is SGHNT and CDR2 YYREEE (reference sequence). The V gene lost 5 bases and the J gene lost 2 bases, with 17 bases spanning the gap. The CDR3 runs 15 residues.

This clone has only one observation. The genes are TRBV18 and TRBJ1-2; the D gene is possibly TRBD1 (6 bases). Germline lookup yields CDR1 KGHSH and CDR2 LQKENI. Trimming pared 3 bases from V and 3 bases from J, leaving 8 bases between. CDR3 length: 13 amino acids. CDR3 in amino acids: CASSPSGDYGYTF. CDR3 nucleotide sequence: TGTGCCAGCTCACCGTCAGGGGACTATGGCTACACCTTC.

The genes are TRBV9 and TRBJ1-4; D unresolved. V lost 2 bases and J 16 bases, leaving 3 bases between the germline ends. Looked up from germline, CDR1 is SGDLS and CDR2 is YYNGEE. The CDR3 spans 8 residues. The CDR3 reads CASSVGFF. The CDR3 DNA reads TGTGCCAGCAGCGTTGGGTTTTTT.

The chain has TRBV28 and TRBJ1-4; 9 positions agree with TRBD1. The V gene's germline CDR1 is MDHEN and CDR2 SYDVKM. This CDR3 spans 14 amino acids. Trimming removed 6 bases from V and 7 bases from J; junction bases left unmatched: 6. The CDR3 DNA follows: TGTGCCAGCAGCACCCCGGGACAGGGTGAAAAACTGTTTTTT. Protein: CASSTPGQGEKLFF. Supplemented by reference TRBV28 and TRBJ1-4, the full variable domain reads DVKVTQSSRYLVKRTGEKVFLECVQDMDHENMFWYRQDPGLGLRLIYFSYDVKMKEKGDIPEGYSVSREKKERFSLILESASTNQTSMYLCASSTPGQGEKLFFGSGTQLSVL.

This chain links TRBV7-2 with TRBJ1-6; D not certain. V lost 3 bases and J 0 bases, leaving 6 bases between the germline ends. CDR1 and CDR2 from the germline V gene are SGHTA and FQGNSA. The CDR3 is made up of 15 amino acids. The DNA for the CDR3 is TGTGCCAGCAGCTTCGACAACTCCTATAATTCACCCCTCCACTTT. Encoded protein: CASSFDNSYNSPLHF.

The V gene is TRBV4-3, the J gene TRBJ1-5; D unresolved. The CDR3 is 13 residues long. Trimming removed 0 bases at V and 6 bases at J, with 6 bases between. CDR1 is LGHNA, CDR2 YSLEER, per germline. CDR3 loop: CASSQETGQPQHF. The CDR3 coding sequence is TGCGCCAGCAGCCAAGAAACGGGTCAGCCCCAGCATTTT.

The chain has TRBV3-1 (or the pseudogene TRBV3-2) and TRBJ1-1, with no clear D. V shed 7 bases and J shed 5 bases, with 14 bases lying between them. Per germline, CDR1 LGHDT and CDR2 YNNKEL (reference sequence). This CDR3 is built from 13 residues. In DNA, the CDR3 is TGTGCCAGCACCCTAGGGCGGAAAACTGAAGCTTTCTTT. This encodes CASTLGRKTEAFF.

This rearrangement joins TRBV9 to TRBJ2-7; D might be TRBD2 (6 bases). The V gene lost 0 bases and the J gene lost 2 bases, with 9 bases spanning the gap. The CDR3 covers 14 residues. The germline CDR1 and CDR2 sequences are SGDLS and YYNGEE. CDR3 nucleotide sequence: TGTGCCAGCAGCGTAGCGGAGGGGCCCTACGAGCAGTACTTC. Its protein is CASSVAEGPYEQYF. The full variable domain, in which reference TRBV9 and TRBJ2-7 provide the parts outside the CDR3, is DSGVTQTPKHLITATGQRVTLRCSPRSGDLSVYWYQQSLDQGLQFLIQYYNGEERAKGNILERFSAQQFPDLHSELNLSSLELGDSALYFCASSVAEGPYEQYFGPGTRLTVT.

This chain connects TRBV7-8 to TRBJ1-1; no firm D call. The germline V gene encodes CDR1 SGHVS and CDR2 FQNEAQ. Trimming stripped 1 base from V and 5 bases from J, with 8 bases between. The CDR3 totals 13 residues. The CDR3 DNA sequence: TGTGCCAGCAGCTTAGACTCGGGGACTGAAGCTTTCTTT. Translation: CASSLDSGTEAFF.

The chain recombines TRBV6-4 with TRBJ2-3, with 10 bases matching TRBD1. The CDR3 contains 15 residues. V trimming: 2 bases; J trimming: 6 bases; junction bases outside the gene matches: 5. From germline, CDR1 is MRHNA and CDR2 SNTAGT. In nucleotides, the CDR3 is TGTGCCAGCAGTGACAAGGGACAGGGGACGGATACGCAGTATTTT. Protein product: CASSDKGQGTDTQYF.

The chain has TRBV15 and TRBJ2-3, with D perhaps being TRBD1 or TRBD2 (5 bases each). Looked up from germline, CDR1 is LNHNV and CDR2 is YYDKDF (reference sequence). V lost 4 bases and J 4 bases, leaving 12 bases between the germline ends. The CDR3 is made up of 14 amino acids. The CDR3 DNA reads TGTGCCACCAGCATGGGTGGGGGATCAGATACGCAGTATTTT. Translated: CATSMGGGSDTQYF.

This chain links TRBV19 with TRBJ1-1; no reliable D call. Germline values: CDR1 LNHDA, CDR2 SQIVND (reference sequence). The CDR3 length is 14 residues. V lost 3 bases, J lost 5 bases, and 13 bases lay in between. The CDR3 protein is CASSMKGTLTEAFF. Written as DNA, the CDR3 is TGTGCCAGTAGTATGAAGGGAACTCTGACTGAAGCTTTCTTT.

There are a few counts of this clone. The rearrangement joins TRBV7-8 to TRBJ1-1; D ambiguous. Germline-derived CDR1 and CDR2 are SGHVS and FQNEAQ. Trimming removed 5 bases from V and 6 bases from J, with 13 bases in between. The CDR3 has 13 residues. The CDR3 region has the DNA TGTGCCAGCAGCATAAACTCCAGGTCTGAAGCTTTCTTT. It yields the protein CASSINSRSEAFF.

V is TRBV6-2 or TRBV6-3 and J is TRBJ1-2; 8 bases agree with TRBD1. V trimming: 5 bases; J trimming: 4 bases; junction bases outside the gene matches: 9. Per the germline V gene, CDR1 is MNHEY and CDR2 is SVGEGT. The CDR3 spans 15 residues. CDR3 loop: CASSPGTGRGYGYTF. The CDR3 DNA reads as TGTGCCAGCAGTCCCGGGACAGGAAGGGGCTATGGCTACACCTTC.

The CDR3 region is CASSPLQYTGELFF. The CDR3 region has the DNA TGCGCCAGCAGCCCACTTCAATACACCGGGGAGCTGTTTTTT. The genes are TRBV4-1 and TRBJ2-2; no definite D call. The CDR3 consists of 14 residues. The germline V and J ends were trimmed by 4 bases and 3 bases, with 9 bases remaining between them. The germline CDR1 and CDR2 sequences are MGHRA and YSYEKL.

The V and J genes are TRBV6-5 and TRBJ1-3; TRBD1 matches at 7 bases. CDR1 MNHEY and CDR2 SVGAGI come from the germline V gene. Trimming removed 0 bases from V and 1 base from J; junction bases left unmatched: 3. This CDR3 has 16 amino acids. The CDR3 loop reads CASSYSKGQSGNTIYF. The DNA for the CDR3 is TGTGCCAGCAGTTACTCGAAGGGACAGTCTGGAAACACCATATATTTT.

The rearrangement uses TRBV4-3 and TRBJ2-3, with D possibly being TRBD1 (7 bases). V lost 4 bases to trimming and J lost 0 bases, with 20 bases between them. The CDR3 spans 18 residues. The germline CDR1 and CDR2 sequences are LGHNA and YSLEER. CDR3 loop: CASSRRTGGGQSTDTQYF. The CDR3 region has the DNA TGCGCCAGCAGCCGTAGGACAGGAGGGGGACAGAGCACAGATACGCAGTATTTT.

V usage is TRBV7-9 and J usage is TRBJ2-7, with a weak D call TRBD1 (6 bases). Between the trimmed V and J ends, which lost 4 bases and 3 bases, there was a span of 13 bases. The V gene's germline CDR1 is SEHNR and CDR2 FQNEAQ (reference sequence). The CDR3 has 14 amino acids. The CDR3, as DNA: TGTGCCAGCAGCTCCCAGGGGAGCGGCTACGAGCAGTACTTC. Amino acid sequence: CASSSQGSGYEQYF. Drawing the rest from reference TRBV7-9 and TRBJ2-7, the complete variable domain is DTGVSQNPRHKITKRGQNVTFRCDPISEHNRLYWYRQTLGQGPEFLTYFQNEAQLEKSRLLSDRFSAERPKGSFSTLEIQRTEQGDSAMYLCASSSQGSGYEQYFGPGTRLTVT.

The chain couples TRBV7-8 to TRBJ1-2; 8 bases are shared with TRBD1. CDR3 size: 16 residues. V gave up 5 bases and J gave up 2 bases; unmatched junction bases: 10. Germline CDR1 is SGHVS and CDR2 is FQNEAQ. The chain's CDR3 is CASSRSLTGVNYGYTF. CDR3 nucleotide sequence: TGTGCCAGCAGCAGATCTCTGACAGGGGTGAACTATGGCTACACCTTC.

The genes are TRBV28 and TRBJ2-7; D not certain. V lost 6 bases and J 3 bases, leaving 3 bases between the germline ends. This CDR3 is 10 amino acids long. Germline assignment: CDR1 MDHEN and CDR2 SYDVKM. The CDR3 reads CASSNYEQYF. In DNA, the CDR3 is TGTGCCAGCAGCAACTACGAGCAGTACTTC.

V gene TRBV7-3 combines with J gene TRBJ2-7; D is undetermined. CDR1 and CDR2 from the germline V gene are SGHTA and FQGTGA. V was cut by 5 bases and J by 0 bases, with 14 bases left in between. This CDR3 region has 15 residues. In DNA, the CDR3 is TGTGCCAGCAGCCTTGGTGGCTCCAGCTCCTACGAGCAGTACTTC. It is translated as CASSLGGSSSYEQYF.

The rearrangement links TRBV9 to TRBJ2-2, with a tentative D call TRBD1 (6 bases). The CDR3 is 16 residues long. Trimming left V 0 bases short and J 2 bases short, with 11 bases between. Per the germline V gene, CDR1 is SGDLS and CDR2 is YYNGEE. CDR3 amino acids: CASSVAPDSNTGELFF. The CDR3, as DNA: TGTGCCAGCAGCGTAGCTCCGGACAGTAACACCGGGGAGCTGTTTTTT.

CDR3 sequence: CARRGRRGEETQYF. CDR3 sequence (DNA): TGTGCCAGAAGAGGACGGAGAGGGGAGGAGACCCAGTACTTC. The chain is built from TRBV27 and TRBJ2-5; the D call may be TRBD1 or TRBD2 (5 bases each). V lost 9 bases and J lost 5, with 19 bases in between. CDR1 and CDR2 from the germline V gene are MNHEY and SMNVEV (reference sequence). The CDR3 has 14 residues.